A selection of T cell receptor beta chains follows, all from one sample in a study of Ad26.COV2.S vaccination and SARS-CoV-2 variants. Assay: immunoSEQ multiplex PCR; the TCRdb copy retains only in-frame clones and omits some. The sample lists over 110,000 clones, more than 80% seen once, with about 5% in the top ten. This sample comprised peripheral blood, obtained after recovery from COVID-19. The receptors here all came from a human donor who had recovered from COVID-19. Each CDR3 is given with its conserved first and last residue. D genes are given only for firm matches. Rows give clone size only sometimes, using once, few, many, or a class for an expanded clone.

j_call d_call v_call clone_size cdr3_nt cdr3_aa
TRBJ1-6 NA TRBV30 NA TGTGCCTGGAGTGGGCCGAACTCCTATAATTCACCCCTCCACTTT CAWSGPNSYNSPLHF
TRBJ2-5 TRBD1 TRBV6-5 NA TGTGCCAACCGGGACAGGGGTCTCCAAGAGACCCAGTACTTC CANRDRGLQETQYF
TRBJ1-1 NA TRBV5-1 NA TGCGCCAGCGATCCGACAGGTTCAAACACTGAAGCTTTCTTT CASDPTGSNTEAFF
TRBJ2-2 TRBD1 TRBV18 NA TGTGCCAGCTCCCGAACAGGGGGCGCGGACGGGGAGCTGTTTTTT CASSRTGGADGELFF
TRBJ1-1 NA TRBV30 NA TGTGCCTGGTCCTTAGGGATAGGCCAGAACACTGAAGCTTTCTTT CAWSLGIGQNTEAFF
TRBJ1-1 NA TRBV7-2 NA TGTGCCAGCAGCCCGCGACAGGATGGGACTGAAGCTTTCTTT CASSPRQDGTEAFF
TRBJ2-5 TRBD1 TRBV11-2 NA TGTGCCAGCAGCCTCAGACAGGGTGGAGAGACCCAGTACTTC CASSLRQGGETQYF
TRBJ1-1 NA TRBV4-3 NA TGCGCCAGCAGCGAAACCGGCGCTGATGAAGCTTTCTTT CASSETGADEAFF
TRBJ2-7 NA TRBV28 NA TGTGCCAGCAGATCGGGAGGGGGCGGATCCTACGAGCAGTACTTC CASRSGGGGSYEQYF
TRBJ1-2 TRBD1 TRBV14 NA TGTGCCAGCAGCCAAGCGACAGGGGTTGGTGGCTACACCTTC CASSQATGVGGYTF
TRBJ2-7 TRBD2 TRBV5-5 NA TGTGCCAGCAGCCTATTAGCGGGGTCCGCCTACGAGCAGTACTTC CASSLLAGSAYEQYF
TRBJ2-7 NA TRBV6-6 NA TGTGCCAGCAGTTTGATTCTCTCCTACGAGCAGTACTTC CASSLILSYEQYF
TRBJ2-2 TRBD1 TRBV19 NA TGTGCCAGTAGTATCTCCGGGACAGGGGCCGGGGAGCTGTTTTTT CASSISGTGAGELFF
TRBJ2-3 NA TRBV28 NA TGTGCCAGCAGTCAAAATATAGCATTGGGGACAGATACGCAGTATTTT CASSQNIALGTDTQYF
TRBJ1-2 NA TRBV28 NA TGTGCCAGCAGTTTGGAAGGTTATGGCTACACCTTC CASSLEGYGYTF
TRBJ1-1 NA TRBV19 NA TGTGCCAGTAGTATTTCTCTGGGGGCGATCACTGAAGCTTTCTTT CASSISLGAITEAFF
TRBJ2-2 NA TRBV15 NA TGTGCCACCAGACCAGGGGGGAGGACTAGCACGAACACCGGGGAGCTGTTTTTT CATRPGGRTSTNTGELFF
TRBJ2-3 NA TRBV15 NA TGTGCCACCAGCAGAGACAGGACAGATACGCAGTATTTT CATSRDRTDTQYF
TRBJ1-5 TRBD1 TRBV18 few TGTGCCAGCTCGACGGGACAGGGGCCCGGTCAGCCCCAGCATTTT CASSTGQGPGQPQHF
TRBJ1-1 NA TRBV14 NA TGTGCCAGCAGCCAAAGTCGAGGTTGGACTGAAGCTTTCTTT CASSQSRGWTEAFF
TRBJ2-7 TRBD1 TRBV29-1 NA TGCAGCGCTGAGAACGGGACAGGATCCTACGAGCAGTACTTC CSAENGTGSYEQYF
TRBJ2-7 NA TRBV2 NA TGTGCCAGCAGCCGCCGCTACGAGCAGTACTTC CASSRRYEQYF
TRBJ1-2 NA TRBV29-1 NA TGCAGCGTTCGGGACGGGGGATATGGCTACACCTTC CSVRDGGYGYTF
TRBJ1-1 NA TRBV6-2/TRBV6-3 NA TGTGCCAGCAGTTACAATGGGGATGGTACTGAAGCTTTCTTT CASSYNGDGTEAFF
TRBJ2-7 NA TRBV29-1 NA TGCAGCGTTAAGGACAGCACCTACGAGCAGTACTTC CSVKDSTYEQYF
TRBJ1-1 TRBD1 TRBV6-5 NA TGTGCCAGCAGAATCGGACAGGCGAACACTGAAGCTTTCTTT CASRIGQANTEAFF
TRBJ1-5 NA TRBV19 NA TGTGCCGCCCAAAAAAAAATAATAGACAATAGCAATCAGCCCCAGCATTTT CAAQKKIIDNSNQPQHF
TRBJ2-5 NA TRBV10-3 NA TGTGCCATCAGTCCGGGACCGCAAGAGACCCAGTACTTC CAISPGPQETQYF
TRBJ2-7 NA TRBV4-3 NA TGCGCCAGCAGCCAAGATATGGTCTCCTACGAGCAGTACTTC CASSQDMVSYEQYF
TRBJ2-2 NA TRBV30 NA TGTGCCTCCGGAGGTCCCGGATCCTACAGGGAGCTGTTTTTT CASGGPGSYRELFF
TRBJ2-1 NA TRBV10-3 NA TGTGCCATCAGTGGCAGACCGGGACTTGACAATGAGCAGTTCTTC CAISGRPGLDNEQFF
TRBJ1-5 NA TRBV5-5 NA TGTGCCAGCAGCTTTGAACCAGATCAGCCCCAGCATTTT CASSFEPDQPQHF
TRBJ2-5 NA TRBV27 once TGTGCCAGCAGGGGACACCTCCAAGAGACCCAGTACTTC CASRGHLQETQYF
TRBJ2-3 NA TRBV18 NA TGTGCCAGCTCACCGGAGCTAGATACGCAGTATTTT CASSPELDTQYF
TRBJ2-2 TRBD2 TRBV27 once TGTGCCAGCAGTTCCCTGGTATTAGCGGGGTTGAACACCGGGGAGCTGTTTTTT CASSSLVLAGLNTGELFF
TRBJ2-5 NA TRBV2 NA TGTGCCAGCAGTGTAGACAGTAGAGAGACCCAGTACTTC CASSVDSRETQYF
TRBJ2-5 NA TRBV19 NA TGTGCCAGTAGACCGCGGGACGCTAGGTGGGAGACCCAGTACTTC CASRPRDARWETQYF
TRBJ1-2 NA TRBV10-2 NA TGCGCCAGCAGTGATCGGCAGGGAAACTATGGCTACACCTTC CASSDRQGNYGYTF
TRBJ1-2 NA TRBV10-3 few TGTGCCATCAGGCGGGACACCGGCGATGGCTACACCTTC CAIRRDTGDGYTF
TRBJ2-4 NA TRBV2 NA TGTGCCAGCAGTTTGGAGGGGGCGAGGGTAGCCAAAAACATTCAGTACTTC CASSLEGARVAKNIQYF
TRBJ2-1 NA TRBV5-5 NA TGTGCCAGCAGCTTCAGGCAGGGCGTGTACAATGAGCAGTTCTTC CASSFRQGVYNEQFF
TRBJ1-6 NA TRBV15 NA TGTGCCACCAGCAGAGACCGGGCCCCGAGCTCCTATAATTCACCCCTCCACTTT CATSRDRAPSSYNSPLHF
TRBJ1-1 NA TRBV30 few TGTGCCTGGAGTGTCTACGGGAATGAAGCTTTCTTT CAWSVYGNEAFF
TRBJ1-5 NA TRBV15 NA TGTGCCACCAGCAGAGGTGGAAGCAATCAGCCCCAGCATTTT CATSRGGSNQPQHF
TRBJ2-6 NA TRBV2 once TGTGCCAGCAGTCCAGGTGACAGGTCTGGGGCCAACGTCCTGACTTTC CASSPGDRSGANVLTF
TRBJ1-1 NA TRBV12-3/TRBV12-4 NA TGTGCCAGCAGTTTACTACCAGGGGCGACAGCTTTCTTT CASSLLPGATAFF
TRBJ2-7 TRBD1 TRBV28 once TGTGCCAGCAGTTTATCCGGGACAGGCCCGGTCGAGCAGTACTTC CASSLSGTGPVEQYF
TRBJ2-7 NA TRBV28 NA TGTGCCAGCAGTCCTGGGGCCCGATTGGACGAGCAGTACTTC CASSPGARLDEQYF
TRBJ1-1 NA TRBV5-1 NA TGCGCCAGCAGCTTAATTGGCAGGGGAAGCACTGAAGCTTTCTTT CASSLIGRGSTEAFF
TRBJ2-5 NA TRBV4-1 once TGCGCCAGCAGCCACTTTAGTGAGACCCAGTACTTC CASSHFSETQYF
TRBJ2-2 NA TRBV28 NA TGTGCCAGCAGTGTCACCGGGACAGCGGGGAAGACCGGGGAGCTGTTTTTT CASSVTGTAGKTGELFF
TRBJ2-5 NA TRBV29-1 few TGCAGCGTTGAATATCCATGGGGTAGGCAAGAGACCCAGTACTTC CSVEYPWGRQETQYF
TRBJ2-7 TRBD1 TRBV7-2 NA TGTGCCAGCAGCCCGGACAGGACCTACGCCTACGAGCAGTACTTC CASSPDRTYAYEQYF
TRBJ2-1 NA TRBV20-1 NA TGCAGTGCTAGTAGGGGGGTGAACAATGAGCAGTTCTTC CSASRGVNNEQFF